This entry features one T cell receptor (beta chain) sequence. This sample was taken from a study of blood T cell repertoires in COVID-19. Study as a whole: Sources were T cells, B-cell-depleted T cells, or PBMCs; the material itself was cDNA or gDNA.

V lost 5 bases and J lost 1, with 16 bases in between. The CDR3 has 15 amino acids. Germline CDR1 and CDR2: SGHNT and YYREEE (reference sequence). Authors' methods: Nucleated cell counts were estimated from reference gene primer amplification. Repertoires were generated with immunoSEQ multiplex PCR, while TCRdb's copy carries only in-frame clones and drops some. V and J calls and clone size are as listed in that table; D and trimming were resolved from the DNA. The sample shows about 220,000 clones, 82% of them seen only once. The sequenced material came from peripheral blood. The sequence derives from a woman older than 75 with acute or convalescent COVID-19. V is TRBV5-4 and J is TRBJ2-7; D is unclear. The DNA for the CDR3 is TGTGCCAGCAGTACGAGGAACCAACTATCCTACGAGCAGTACTTC. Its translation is CASSTRNQLSYEQYF.